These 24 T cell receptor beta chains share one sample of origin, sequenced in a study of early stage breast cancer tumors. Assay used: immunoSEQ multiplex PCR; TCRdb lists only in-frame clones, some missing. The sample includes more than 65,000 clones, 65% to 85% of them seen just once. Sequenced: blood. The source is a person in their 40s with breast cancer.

The CDR3 loop is CASSVDPGTETQYF. The CDR3, as DNA: TGTGCCAGCAGCGTAGATCCAGGAACGGAGACCCAGTACTTC. V is TRBV9 and J is TRBJ2-5; unclear D gene. Germline assignment: CDR1 SGDLS and CDR2 YYNGEE. V lost 0 bases, J lost 5 bases, and 11 bases lay in between. The CDR3 runs to 14 residues.

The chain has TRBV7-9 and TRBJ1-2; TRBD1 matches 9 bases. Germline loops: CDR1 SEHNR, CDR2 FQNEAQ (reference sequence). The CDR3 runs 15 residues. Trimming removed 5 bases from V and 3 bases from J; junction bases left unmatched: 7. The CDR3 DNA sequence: TGTGCCAGCAGCACTGGACAGGGGAAAGACTATGGCTACACCTTC. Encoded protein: CASSTGQGKDYGYTF.

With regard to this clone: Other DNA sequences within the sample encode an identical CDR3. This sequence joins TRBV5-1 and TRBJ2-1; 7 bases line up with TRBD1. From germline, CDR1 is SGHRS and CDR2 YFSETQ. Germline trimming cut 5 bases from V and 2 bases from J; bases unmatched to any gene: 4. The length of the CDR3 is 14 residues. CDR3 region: CASSPGTAYNEQFF. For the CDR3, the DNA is TGCGCCAGCAGTCCCGGGACAGCCTACAATGAGCAGTTCTTC.

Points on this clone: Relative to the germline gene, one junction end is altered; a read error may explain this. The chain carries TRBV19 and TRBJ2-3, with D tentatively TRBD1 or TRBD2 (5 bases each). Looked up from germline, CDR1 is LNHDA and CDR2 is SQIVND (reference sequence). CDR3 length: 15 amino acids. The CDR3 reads CASSIKGLAGDTQYF. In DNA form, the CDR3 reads TGTGCCAGCAGTATAAAGGGGCTAGCTGGAGATACGCAGTATTTT.

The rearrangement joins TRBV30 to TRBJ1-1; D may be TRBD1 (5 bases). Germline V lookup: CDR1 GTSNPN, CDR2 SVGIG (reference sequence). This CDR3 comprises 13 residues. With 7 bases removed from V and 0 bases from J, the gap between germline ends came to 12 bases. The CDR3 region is CAYLGGMNTEAFF. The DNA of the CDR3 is TGTGCCTACCTGGGGGGGATGAACACTGAAGCTTTCTTT. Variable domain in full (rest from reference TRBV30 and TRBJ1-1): SQTIHQWPATLVQPVGSPLSLECTVEGTSNPNLYWYRQAAGRGLQLLFYSVGIGQISSEVPQNLSASRPQDRQFILSSKKLLLSDSGFYLCAYLGGMNTEAFFGQGTRLTVV.

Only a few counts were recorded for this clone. The CDR3 DNA follows: TGTGCCAGCAGCTTAGCTGTCAGCGGTGGAAACACCATATATTTT. It codes for CASSLAVSGGNTIYF. The genes are TRBV7-6 and TRBJ1-3; D not certain. The CDR3 spans 15 residues. Germline CDR1 is SGHVS and CDR2 is FNYEAQ. Trimming stripped 0 bases from V and 3 bases from J, with 9 bases between. Looking up the rest from reference TRBV7-6 and TRBJ1-3 gives the full variable domain: GAGVSQSPRYKVTKRGQDVALRCDPISGHVSLYWYRQALGQGPEFLTYFNYEAQQDKSGLPNDRFSAERPEGSISTLTIQRTEQRDSAMYRCASSLAVSGGNTIYFGEGSWLTVV.

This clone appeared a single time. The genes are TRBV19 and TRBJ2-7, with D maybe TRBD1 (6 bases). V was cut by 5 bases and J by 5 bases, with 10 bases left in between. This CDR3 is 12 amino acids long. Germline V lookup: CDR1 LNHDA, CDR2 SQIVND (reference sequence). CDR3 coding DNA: TGTGCCAGTAGTCCCGGGACAAACGAGCAGTACTTC. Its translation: CASSPGTNEQYF.

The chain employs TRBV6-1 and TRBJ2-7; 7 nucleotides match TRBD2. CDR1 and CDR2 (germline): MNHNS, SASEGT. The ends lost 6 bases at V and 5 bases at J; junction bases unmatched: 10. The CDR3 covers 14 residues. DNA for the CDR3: TGTGCCAGCAGCCTTAGACTAGCTCTAGACGAGCAGTACTTC. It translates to CASSLRLALDEQYF.

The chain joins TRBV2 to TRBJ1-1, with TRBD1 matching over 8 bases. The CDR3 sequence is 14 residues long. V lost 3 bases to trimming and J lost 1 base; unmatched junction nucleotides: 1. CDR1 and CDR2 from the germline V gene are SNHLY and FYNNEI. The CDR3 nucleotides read TGTGCCAGCAGTGATGGACAGGGGAACACTGAAGCTTTCTTT. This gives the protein CASSDGQGNTEAFF.

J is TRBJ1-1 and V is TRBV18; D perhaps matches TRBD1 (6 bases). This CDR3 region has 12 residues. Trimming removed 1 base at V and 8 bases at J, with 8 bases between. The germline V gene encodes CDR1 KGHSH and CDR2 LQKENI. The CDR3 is CASSPLQGEAFF. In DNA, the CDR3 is TGTGCCAGCTCACCACTCCAGGGGGAAGCTTTCTTT.

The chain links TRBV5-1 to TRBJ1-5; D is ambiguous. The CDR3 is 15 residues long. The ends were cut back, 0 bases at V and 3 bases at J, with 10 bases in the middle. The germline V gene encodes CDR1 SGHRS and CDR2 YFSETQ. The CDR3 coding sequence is TGCGCCAGCAGCTTGGTTGGCGGGGACAATCAGCCCCAGCATTTT. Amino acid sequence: CASSLVGGDNQPQHF.

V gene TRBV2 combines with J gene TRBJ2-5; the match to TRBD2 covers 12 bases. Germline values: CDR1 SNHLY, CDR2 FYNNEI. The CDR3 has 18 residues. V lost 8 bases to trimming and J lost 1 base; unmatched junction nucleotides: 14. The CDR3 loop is CASQRLAGDGGPQETQYF. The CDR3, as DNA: TGTGCCAGCCAGAGACTAGCGGGAGACGGGGGGCCCCAAGAGACCCAGTACTTC.

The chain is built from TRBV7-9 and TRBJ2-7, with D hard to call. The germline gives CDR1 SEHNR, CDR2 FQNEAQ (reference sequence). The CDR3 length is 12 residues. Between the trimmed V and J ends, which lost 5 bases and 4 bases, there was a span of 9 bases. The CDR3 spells CASSQAGYEQYF. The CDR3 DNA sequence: TGTGCCAGCAGCCAAGCCGGATACGAGCAGTACTTC.

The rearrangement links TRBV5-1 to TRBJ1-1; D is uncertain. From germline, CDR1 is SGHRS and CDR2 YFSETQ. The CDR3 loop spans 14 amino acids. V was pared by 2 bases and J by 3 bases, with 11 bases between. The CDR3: CASSFGSKDTEAFF. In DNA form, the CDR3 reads TGCGCCAGCAGCTTTGGGAGTAAGGACACTGAAGCTTTCTTT. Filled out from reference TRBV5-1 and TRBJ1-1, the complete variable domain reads KAGVTQTPRYLIKTRGQQVTLSCSPISGHRSVSWYQQTPGQGLQFLFEYFSETQRNKGNFPGRFSGRQFSNSRSEMNVSTLELGDSALYLCASSFGSKDTEAFFGQGTRLTVV.

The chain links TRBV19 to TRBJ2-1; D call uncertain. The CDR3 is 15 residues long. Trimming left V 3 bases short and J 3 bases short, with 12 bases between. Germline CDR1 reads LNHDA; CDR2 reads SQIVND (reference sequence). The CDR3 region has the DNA TGTGCCAGTAGTATTAGCCAGATCGGCTACAATGAGCAGTTCTTC. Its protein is CASSISQIGYNEQFF. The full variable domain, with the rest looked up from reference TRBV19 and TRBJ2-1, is DGGITQSPKYLFRKEGQNVTLSCEQNLNHDAMYWYRQDPGQGLRLIYYSQIVNDFQKGDIAEGYSVSREKKESFPLTVTSAQKNPTAFYLCASSISQIGYNEQFFGPGTRLTVL.

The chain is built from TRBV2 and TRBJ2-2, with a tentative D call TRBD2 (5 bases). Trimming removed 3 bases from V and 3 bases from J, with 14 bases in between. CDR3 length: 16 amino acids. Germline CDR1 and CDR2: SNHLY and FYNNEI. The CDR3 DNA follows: TGTGCCAGCAGTGATAGCGTCTCTAGGGACACCGGGGAGCTGTTTTTT. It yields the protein CASSDSVSRDTGELFF.

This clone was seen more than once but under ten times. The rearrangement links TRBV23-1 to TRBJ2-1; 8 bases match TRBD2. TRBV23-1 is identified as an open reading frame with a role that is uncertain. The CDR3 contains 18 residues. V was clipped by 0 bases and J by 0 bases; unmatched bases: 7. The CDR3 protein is CASSQSLCSGSSYNEQFF. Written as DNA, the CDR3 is TGCGCCAGCAGTCAATCCCTGTGCAGCGGGAGCTCCTACAATGAGCAGTTCTTC.

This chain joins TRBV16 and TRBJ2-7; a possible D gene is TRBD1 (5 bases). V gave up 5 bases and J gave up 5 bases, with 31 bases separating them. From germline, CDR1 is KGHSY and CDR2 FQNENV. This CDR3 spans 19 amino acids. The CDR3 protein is CASSYPSRTGSDNGHEQYF. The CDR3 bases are TGTGCCAGCAGCTACCCCTCTCGAACAGGCTCGGATAACGGGCACGAGCAGTACTTC.

CDR3 residues: CAWSVTGFDEQYF. DNA for the CDR3: TGTGCCTGGAGTGTCACAGGGTTCGACGAGCAGTACTTC. J is TRBJ2-7 and V is TRBV30, with TRBD1 as a possible D gene (6 bases). CDR1 is GTSNPN and CDR2 is SVGIG in the germline V gene (reference sequence). V shed 0 bases and J shed 5 bases, with 11 bases lying between them. The CDR3 consists of 13 residues.

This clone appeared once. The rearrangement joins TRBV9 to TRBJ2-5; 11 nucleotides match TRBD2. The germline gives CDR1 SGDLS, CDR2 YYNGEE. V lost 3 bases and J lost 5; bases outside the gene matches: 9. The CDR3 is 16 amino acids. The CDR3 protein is CASSGQLAGVRETQYF. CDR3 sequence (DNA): TGTGCCAGCAGCGGACAACTAGCGGGAGTGAGGGAGACCCAGTACTTC. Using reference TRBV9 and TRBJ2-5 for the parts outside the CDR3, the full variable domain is DSGVTQTPKHLITATGQRVTLRCSPRSGDLSVYWYQQSLDQGLQFLIQYYNGEERAKGNILERFSAQQFPDLHSELNLSSLELGDSALYFCASSGQLAGVRETQYFGPGTRLLVL.

As DNA, the CDR3 is TGTGCCAGCAGTTTGGGGGGCGCTGGAAACACCATATATTTT. As protein: CASSLGGAGNTIYF. The chain employs TRBV28 and TRBJ1-3; D is perhaps TRBD1 (6 bases). CDR3 size: 14 residues. V lost 3 bases and J lost 2, with 8 bases in between. Per the germline V gene, CDR1 is MDHEN and CDR2 is SYDVKM.

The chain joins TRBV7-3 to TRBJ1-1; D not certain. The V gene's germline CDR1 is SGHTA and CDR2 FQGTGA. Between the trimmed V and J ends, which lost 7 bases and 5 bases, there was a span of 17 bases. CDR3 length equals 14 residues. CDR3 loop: CASTMRGLRTEAFF. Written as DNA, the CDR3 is TGTGCCAGCACCATGAGAGGGCTGAGGACTGAAGCTTTCTTT.

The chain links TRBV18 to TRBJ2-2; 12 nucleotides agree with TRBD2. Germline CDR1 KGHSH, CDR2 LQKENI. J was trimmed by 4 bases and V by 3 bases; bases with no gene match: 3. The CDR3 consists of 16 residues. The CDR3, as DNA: TGTGCCAGCTCACCTCTAGCGGGAGGGGCCACCGGGGAGCTGTTTTTT. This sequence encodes CASSPLAGGATGELFF.

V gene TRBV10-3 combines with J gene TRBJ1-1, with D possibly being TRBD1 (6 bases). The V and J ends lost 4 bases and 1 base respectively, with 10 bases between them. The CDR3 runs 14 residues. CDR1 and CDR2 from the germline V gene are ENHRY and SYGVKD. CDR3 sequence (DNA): TGTGCCATCAGTGGGGACAAGAGGAACACTGAAGCTTTCTTT. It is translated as CAISGDKRNTEAFF.